These 14 T cell receptor beta chains originate from one sample sequenced in a study of response to subunit inactivated influenza vaccine. TCRdb recomputed calls from the RT-PCR reads with MiXCR, one row per CDR3 protein. The table lists about 170,000 distinct CDR3 sequences, approximately 12% of them singletons. The same specimen was also included in a second study, on T cells expressing NK-cell markers. Per that paper: 5'RACE template switching with UMIs generated TCR beta cDNA.

This specimen was CD8+ T cells sorted from PBMCs, taken 12 days after vaccination. The receptor source for this set is a man over 45 who received an inactivated influenza vaccine.

This rearrangement joins TRBV6-1 to TRBJ2-1, with D possibly TRBD2 on 5 matching bases. The CDR3 length is 14 residues. The V gene lost 1 base and the J gene lost 7 bases, with 11 bases spanning the gap. CDR1 and CDR2 (germline): MNHNS, SASEGT. The CDR3 protein is CASSEVGKVNEQFF. The DNA of the CDR3 is TGTGCCAGCAGTGAAGTCGGGAAGGTGAATGAGCAGTTCTTC.

This clonotype occurred a few times. The chain joins TRBV11-2 to TRBJ2-1; TRBD2 matches at 13 bases. V was clipped by 2 bases and J by 0 bases; unmatched bases: 7. The germline V gene has CDR1 SGHAT and CDR2 FQNNGV. This CDR3 contains 19 residues. The CDR3 region has the DNA TGTGCCAGCAGCTTAATCGGGACTAGCGGGGTGAGCTCCTACAATGAGCAGTTCTTC. Its protein product is CASSLIGTSGVSSYNEQFF. The full variable domain, with the rest looked up from reference TRBV11-2 and TRBJ2-1, is EAGVAQSPRYKIIEKRQSVAFWCNPISGHATLYWYQQILGQGPKLLIQFQNNGVVDDSQLPKDRFSAERLKGVDSTLKIQPAKLEDSAVYLCASSLIGTSGVSSYNEQFFGPGTRLTVL.

This chain connects TRBV20-1 to TRBJ2-1; tentative D call: TRBD2 (5 bases). Trimming stripped 3 bases from V and 4 bases from J, with 13 bases between. Germline V gene data show CDR1 as DFQATT and CDR2 as SNEGSKA (reference sequence). There are 14 residues in the CDR3. The CDR3, as DNA: TGCAGTGCTAGTCTCCTCCGGGGATACAATGAGCAGTTCTTC. Encoded protein: CSASLLRGYNEQFF.

This clonotype showed up just a few times. This chain uses TRBV29-1 with TRBJ2-1, with 9 bases that match TRBD2. Germline trimming cut 4 bases from V and 1 base from J; bases unmatched to any gene: 2. The CDR3 covers 14 residues. Germline CDR1 reads SQVTM; CDR2 reads ANQGSEA. This chain's CDR3 is CSVVSGGSYNEQFF. The CDR3 DNA sequence: TGCAGCGTTGTTAGCGGGGGTTCCTACAATGAGCAGTTCTTC.

The chain combines TRBV6-5 with TRBJ2-2; D may be TRBD1 or TRBD2 (5 bases each). Germline V gives CDR1 MNHEY, CDR2 SVGAGI. The CDR3 has 14 amino acids. Trimming stripped 0 bases from V and 6 bases from J, with 8 bases between. CDR3 loop: CASSYSRGSGELFF. CDR3 coding DNA: TGTGCCAGCAGTTACTCGAGGGGTTCCGGGGAGCTGTTTTTT.

This clonotype has just a few counts. The CDR3 reads CASSYAPRAGVPEQYF. The CDR3 DNA reads as TGTGCCAGCAGTTACGCCCCTAGGGCCGGGGTGCCCGAGCAGTACTTC. V and J are TRBV6-5 and TRBJ2-7; perhaps TRBD2 as D (5 bases). Per the germline V gene, CDR1 is MNHEY and CDR2 is SVGAGI. Trimming pared 2 bases from V and 6 bases from J, leaving 20 bases between. This CDR3 spans 16 amino acids.

This clonotype has at least ten counts. This rearrangement joins TRBV7-6 to TRBJ2-3; possible D gene TRBD2, 7 bases. Trimming removed 3 bases at V and 5 bases at J, with 15 bases between. Germline V gene sequence: CDR1 SGHVS, CDR2 FNYEAQ. The CDR3 covers 15 residues. The chain's CDR3 is CASSFRGRAQDTQYF. The CDR3 region has the DNA TGTGCCAGCAGCTTTAGGGGGAGGGCCCAAGATACGCAGTATTTT.

This clonotype was counted only a few times. The chain carries TRBV6-2 or TRBV6-3 and TRBJ1-4; no clear D gene. Deletions cut 0 bases from V and 11 bases from J, with 7 bases between. The V gene's germline CDR1 is MNHEY and CDR2 SVGEGT. The CDR3 has 12 residues. Written as DNA, the CDR3 is TGTGCCAGCAGTTACTCTGGACCGAAACTGTTTTTT. It is translated as CASSYSGPKLFF.

This clonotype was counted ten times or more. The chain combines TRBV29-1 with TRBJ2-3, with D tentatively TRBD2 (5 bases). This CDR3 comprises 15 residues. Germline values: CDR1 SQVTM, CDR2 ANQGSEA. V was pared by 2 bases and J by 1 base, with 13 bases between. The DNA for the CDR3 is TGCAGCGTTGAATGGGTGGGAGCGGGCACAGATACGCAGTATTTT. The encoded protein is CSVEWVGAGTDTQYF.

This clonotype was recorded a few times. V usage is TRBV27 and J usage is TRBJ2-3; 13 positions agree with TRBD2. Germline V lookup: CDR1 MNHEY, CDR2 SMNVEV (reference sequence). The trim removed 3 bases at V and 1 base at J, leaving 1 base unmatched. This CDR3 comprises 16 residues. CDR3 residues: CASSFGTSGGTDTQYF. The CDR3 DNA sequence: TGTGCCAGCAGTTTCGGGACTAGCGGGGGCACAGATACGCAGTATTTT.

This clonotype was seen ten or more times. The V and J genes are TRBV13 and TRBJ1-4; the D is unclear. The CDR3 length is 12 residues. V lost 1 base, J lost 5 bases, and 2 bases lay in between. Germline-derived CDR1 and CDR2 are PRHDT and FYEKMQ (reference sequence). CDR3 loop: CASSLENEKLFF. CDR3 DNA: TGTGCCAGCAGCTTAGAGAATGAAAAACTGTTTTTT.

V and J are TRBV27 and TRBJ2-7; the match to TRBD2 covers 7 bases. CDR1 is MNHEY and CDR2 is SMNVEV in the germline V gene (reference sequence). V lost 6 bases to trimming and J lost 7 bases; unmatched junction nucleotides: 9. The CDR3 contains 13 residues. In nucleotides, the CDR3 is TGTGCCAGCAGATTCATCCTAGCGGAGGAGCAGTACTTC. Translation gives CASRFILAEEQYF.

V gene TRBV5-1 combines with J gene TRBJ2-1; a weak D match, TRBD2 (7 bases). CDR3 size: 15 residues. Germline V gene sequence: CDR1 SGHRS, CDR2 YFSETQ. Trimming took off 1 base at V and 5 bases at J, with 13 bases between the two ends. The chain's CDR3 is CASSLYAGDNNEQFF. The CDR3 DNA is TGCGCCAGCAGCTTGTATGCGGGGGACAACAATGAGCAGTTCTTC.

This clonotype occurred a few times. At one end the junction does not follow the germline gene, possibly because of a read error. V and J are TRBV4-2 and TRBJ2-3; perhaps TRBD2 as D (5 bases). Germline V gene lookup returns CDR1 LGHNA and CDR2 YNFKEQ. The CDR3 spans 16 residues. This chain's CDR3 is CASSQDLAASTDTQYF. The CDR3 bases are TGCGCCAGCAGCCAAGATCTAGCTGCAAGCACAGATACGCAGTATTTT.